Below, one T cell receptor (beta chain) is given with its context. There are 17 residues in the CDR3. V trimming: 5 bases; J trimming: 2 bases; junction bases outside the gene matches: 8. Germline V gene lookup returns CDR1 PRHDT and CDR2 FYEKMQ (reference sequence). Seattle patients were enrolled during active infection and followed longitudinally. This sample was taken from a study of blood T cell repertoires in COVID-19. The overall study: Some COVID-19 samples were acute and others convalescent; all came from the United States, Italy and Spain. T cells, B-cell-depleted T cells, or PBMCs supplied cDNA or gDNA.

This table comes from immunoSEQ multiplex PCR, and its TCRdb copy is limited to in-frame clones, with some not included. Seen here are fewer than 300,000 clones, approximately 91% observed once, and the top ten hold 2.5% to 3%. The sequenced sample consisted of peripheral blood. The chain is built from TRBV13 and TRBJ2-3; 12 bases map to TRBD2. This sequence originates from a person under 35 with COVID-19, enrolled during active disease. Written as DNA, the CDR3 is TGTGCCAGCAGCCTAAGACTAGCGGGAGTTAACACAGATACGCAGTATTTT. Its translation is CASSLRLAGVNTDTQYF.